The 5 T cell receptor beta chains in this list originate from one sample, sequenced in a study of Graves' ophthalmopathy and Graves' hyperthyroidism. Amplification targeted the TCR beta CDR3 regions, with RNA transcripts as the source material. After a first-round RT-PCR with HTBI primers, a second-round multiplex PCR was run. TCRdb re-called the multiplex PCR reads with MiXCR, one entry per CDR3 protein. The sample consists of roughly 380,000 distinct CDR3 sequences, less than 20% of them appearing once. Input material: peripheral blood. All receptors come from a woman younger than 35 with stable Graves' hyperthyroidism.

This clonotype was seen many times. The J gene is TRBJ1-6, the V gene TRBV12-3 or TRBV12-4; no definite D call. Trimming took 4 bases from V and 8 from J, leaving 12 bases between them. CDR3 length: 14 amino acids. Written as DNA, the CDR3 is TGTGCCAGCAGTTCTCCAGGAGCCCATTCACCCCTCCACTTT. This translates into CASSSPGAHSPLHF.

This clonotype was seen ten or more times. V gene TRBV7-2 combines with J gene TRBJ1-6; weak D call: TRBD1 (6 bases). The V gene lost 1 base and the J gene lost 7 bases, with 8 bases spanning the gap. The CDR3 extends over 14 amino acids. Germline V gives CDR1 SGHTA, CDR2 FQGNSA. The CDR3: CASSLVQGNSPLHF. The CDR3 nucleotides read TGTGCCAGCAGCTTAGTTCAGGGGAATTCACCCCTCCACTTT.

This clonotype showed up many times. CDR3 amino acids: CASSLSAPPGFGQYF. The CDR3 DNA sequence: TGTGCCAGCAGTTTAAGCGCGCCCCCGGGGTTCGGGCAGTACTTC. V usage is TRBV12-3 or TRBV12-4 and J usage is TRBJ2-7; D is possibly TRBD2 (5 bases). This CDR3 comprises 15 residues. Deletions cut 2 bases from V and 9 bases from J, with 20 bases between.

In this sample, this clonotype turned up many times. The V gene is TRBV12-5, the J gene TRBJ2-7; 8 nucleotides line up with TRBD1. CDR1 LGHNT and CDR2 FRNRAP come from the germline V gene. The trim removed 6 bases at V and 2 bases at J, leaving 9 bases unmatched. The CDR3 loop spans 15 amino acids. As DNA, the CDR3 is TGTGCTAGTGGCCGCCGGGACAGGTCCCCCTACGAGCAGTACTTC. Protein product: CASGRRDRSPYEQYF. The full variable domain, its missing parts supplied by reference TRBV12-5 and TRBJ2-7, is DARVTQTPRHKVTEMGQEVTMRCQPILGHNTVFWYRQTMMQGLELLAYFRNRAPLDDSGMPKDRFSAEMPDATLATLKIQPSEPRDSAVYFCASGRRDRSPYEQYFGPGTRLTVT.

The CDR3 DNA reads TGTGCCAGCAGCCAAGAGACTTACCCTGGGACAGCCCAGGAGGGCTACACCTTC. Amino acids: CASSQETYPGTAQEGYTF. The J gene is TRBJ1-2, the V gene TRBV3-1, with 7 bases matching TRBD1. With V trimmed by 0 bases and J by 8 bases, 18 bases remained unmatched. Per the germline V gene, CDR1 is LGHDT and CDR2 is YNNKEL (reference sequence). The CDR3 consists of 18 residues.